The entry below gives a single TCR beta chain sequence along with its context. Its target is unknown. The PCR contained 60 Vbeta and 13 Jbeta primers. Produced via immunoSEQ multiplex PCR; TCRdb's table is partial and in-frame only. The sample carries roughly 200,000 clones, about 77% recorded once. The entry originates in a study of cytomegalovirus exposure and HLA in healthy donors. Overall study results and limits: When analyzed later, a missense DCLRE1C variant was found to be linked to TCR beta V- and J-gene trimming. Links to common viral pathogens appeared, in a later analysis, for several of the most significant clusters. A later analysis showed that HLA-associated TCR beta chains had undergone more clonal expansion than equally common others. Reports described diagnosis of cytomegalovirus status by the classifier as highly specific and sensitive.

In germline, CDR1 is MNHEY, CDR2 SMNVEV (reference sequence). The CDR3 runs 14 residues. Trimming removed 7 bases from V and 7 bases from J, with 17 bases in between. Sequencing was done on a sample of PBMCs. This chain connects TRBV27 to TRBJ2-1; maybe TRBD2 (5 bases). This TCR was sampled from a female donor in good health and CMV-seronegative. In DNA form, the CDR3 reads TGTGCCAGCAACGGACTCCCCATAGAAAATGAGCAGTTCTTC. It codes for CASNGLPIENEQFF.